These 25 T cell receptor beta chains share one sample of origin, sequenced in a study of blood T cell repertoires in COVID-19. Measured with immunoSEQ multiplex PCR; TCRdb has only the in-frame clones, and not every one. Of approximately 210,000 clones listed, 92% are singletons. What was sequenced was peripheral blood. Receptors were obtained from a man between 25 and 39 years old with acute or convalescent COVID-19.

The chain employs TRBV6-5 and TRBJ1-5; D ambiguous. The CDR3 is made up of 15 amino acids. CDR1 and CDR2 (germline): MNHEY, SVGAGI. With 9 bases removed from V and 5 bases from J, the gap between germline ends came to 20 bases. CDR3 DNA sequence: TGTGCCAGTAAACTCCTTAGCGGGTTGCATCAGCCCCAGCATTTT. Translating gives CASKLLSGLHQPQHF.

The chain recombines TRBV30 with TRBJ1-5; weak D call: TRBD1 (6 bases). The germline CDR1 and CDR2 sequences are GTSNPN and SVGIG (reference sequence). Trimming pared 3 bases from V and 2 bases from J, leaving 14 bases between. This CDR3 has 15 amino acids. The CDR3 spells CAWSPDYRGNQPQHF. CDR3 bases: TGTGCCTGGAGCCCTGACTACAGGGGCAATCAGCCCCAGCATTTT.

The DNA of the CDR3 is TGTGCCAGCAGTACCCTCGGACAGGGCGGTGGTGAAAAACTGTTTTTT. It encodes CASSTLGQGGGEKLFF. The chain uses TRBV6-6 and TRBJ1-4; the match to TRBD1 covers 8 bases. The CDR3 consists of 16 residues. CDR1 and CDR2 (germline): MNHNY, SVGAGI (reference sequence). V trimming: 5 bases; J trimming: 7 bases; junction bases outside the gene matches: 12.

The chain couples TRBV10-1 to TRBJ2-5; D is perhaps TRBD1 (6 bases). CDR3 size: 16 residues. V was cut by 6 bases and J by 5 bases, with 22 bases left in between. The germline gives CDR1 WNHNN, CDR2 SYGVQD (reference sequence). CDR3 residues: CASSESRGHIRETQYF. CDR3 DNA sequence: TGCGCCAGCAGCGAGAGCCGGGGACACATTCGGGAGACCCAGTACTTC.

The rearrangement uses TRBV11-2 and TRBJ2-6; D remains ambiguous. CDR3 length equals 15 residues. Trimming took off 0 bases at V and 2 bases at J, with 5 bases between the two ends. Germline V gene data show CDR1 as SGHAT and CDR2 as FQNNGV. CDR3 in amino acids: CASSLDPTGANVLTF. The CDR3 region has the DNA TGTGCCAGCAGCTTAGACCCCACTGGGGCCAACGTCCTGACTTTC.

The chain combines TRBV7-8 with TRBJ2-2, with TRBD1 matching over 7 bases. The CDR3 contains 16 residues. In germline, CDR1 is SGHVS, CDR2 FQNEAQ. V gave up 5 bases and J gave up 4 bases; unmatched junction bases: 10. DNA of the CDR3: TGTGCCAGCAGCCAAGAGAATACAGGGGTCACCGGGGAGCTGTTTTTT. Its translation: CASSQENTGVTGELFF.

This chain joins TRBV18 and TRBJ1-2, with D unresolved. CDR1 KGHSH and CDR2 LQKENI come from the germline V gene. The ends were cut back, 1 base at V and 6 bases at J, with 9 bases in the middle. This CDR3 region has 13 residues. CDR3 sequence reads: CASSPQDGDGYTF. In DNA, the CDR3 is TGTGCCAGCTCACCACAAGACGGGGATGGCTACACCTTC.

This clone has only one observation. J is TRBJ2-7 and V is TRBV5-1, with D possibly TRBD2 on 5 matching bases. CDR3 length: 15 amino acids. V shed 0 bases and J shed 5 bases, with 15 bases lying between them. Germline-derived CDR1 and CDR2 are SGHRS and YFSETQ. The CDR3 bases are TGCGCCAGCAGCTTGGCCGTTGCTTATAGCGACGAGCAGTACTTC. Amino acids: CASSLAVAYSDEQYF.

J is TRBJ2-1 and V is TRBV6-6; D gene unclear. The CDR3 length is 13 residues. Between the trimmed V and J ends, which lost 5 bases and 5 bases, there was a span of 10 bases. The germline gives CDR1 MNHNY, CDR2 SVGAGI (reference sequence). This CDR3 reads CASSDRSHNEQFF. For the CDR3, the DNA is TGTGCCAGCAGTGACCGGAGTCACAATGAGCAGTTCTTC.

The chain is built from TRBV5-4 and TRBJ2-7, with 8 bases aligning to TRBD2. V trimming: 5 bases; J trimming: 6 bases; junction bases outside the gene matches: 10. The CDR3 runs 14 residues. CDR1 is SGHNT and CDR2 is YYREEE in the germline V gene (reference sequence). The CDR3 region has the DNA TGTGCCAGCAGTCTTAGCGGGGCATACGCCGAGCAGTACTTC. It codes for CASSLSGAYAEQYF.

This chain links TRBV12-5 with TRBJ1-1; D is undetermined. CDR1 LGHNT and CDR2 FRNRAP come from the germline V gene. CDR3 size: 14 residues. The ends were cut back, 6 bases at V and 1 base at J, with 12 bases in the middle. CDR3 sequence: CASGLNGRNTEAFF. CDR3 in DNA: TGTGCTAGTGGCCTAAACGGGAGGAACACTGAAGCTTTCTTT.

The chain recombines TRBV14 with TRBJ1-1; D perhaps matches TRBD1 (5 bases). V lost 8 bases to trimming and J lost 0 bases, with 10 bases between them. From germline, CDR1 is SGHDN and CDR2 FVKESK. The CDR3 is made up of 13 amino acids. The CDR3 bases are TGTGCCAGCGGCACAGGCATGAACACTGAAGCTTTCTTT. This translates into CASGTGMNTEAFF. The entire variable domain, with the rest obtained from reference TRBV14 and TRBJ1-1, is as follows: EAGVTQFPSHSVIEKGQTVTLRCDPISGHDNLYWYRRVMGKEIKFLLHFVKESKQDESGMPNNRFLAERTGGTYSTLKVQPAELEDSGVYFCASGTGMNTEAFFGQGTRLTVV.

The chain couples TRBV7-2 to TRBJ1-4, with a weak D call TRBD1 (5 bases). Germline lookup yields CDR1 SGHTA and CDR2 FQGNSA. The CDR3 contains 15 residues. Deletions cut 4 bases from V and 7 bases from J, with 16 bases between. The CDR3: CASSSRGGTGEKLFF. The CDR3 DNA follows: TGTGCCAGCAGCTCCCGGGGGGGTACCGGTGAAAAACTGTTTTTT. Variable domain in full (rest from reference TRBV7-2 and TRBJ1-4): GAGVSQSPSNKVTEKGKDVELRCDPISGHTALYWYRQSLGQGLEFLIYFQGNSAPDKSGLPSDRFSAERTGGSVSTLTIQRTQQEDSAVYLCASSSRGGTGEKLFFGSGTQLSVL.

The genes are TRBV7-9 and TRBJ1-3; D ambiguous. The V gene lost 5 bases and the J gene lost 0 bases, with 20 bases spanning the gap. The CDR3 is made up of 18 amino acids. Germline V lookup: CDR1 SEHNR, CDR2 FQNEAQ (reference sequence). The CDR3 bases are TGTGCCAGCAGCCCTAGCCTGGGCTACCGGCTCTCTGGAAACACCATATATTTT. Translation: CASSPSLGYRLSGNTIYF.

The V call is TRBV27, the J call TRBJ2-7; D gene unclear. This CDR3 has 16 amino acids. Germline CDR1 is MNHEY and CDR2 is SMNVEV (reference sequence). The V end lost 2 bases, the J end lost 6 bases, and 20 bases lay between the germline ends. The CDR3 loop reads CASSLNPVSPPREQYF. Written as DNA, the CDR3 is TGTGCCAGCAGTTTAAATCCAGTTTCCCCCCCCCGCGAGCAGTACTTC.

V usage is TRBV5-1 and J usage is TRBJ1-6; 7 bases fit TRBD1. V gave up 4 bases and J gave up 7 bases; unmatched junction bases: 8. The CDR3 contains 15 residues. Germline V CDR1 and CDR2: SGHRS, YFSETQ. The CDR3 DNA reads as TGCGCCAGCAGCACAGCAGGGGGTAGAAATTCACCCCTCCACTTT. Protein sequence: CASSTAGGRNSPLHF.

The V and J genes are TRBV11-2 and TRBJ1-3, with D unclear. Trimming stripped 5 bases from V and 0 bases from J, with 11 bases between. The CDR3 covers 15 residues. The germline gives CDR1 SGHAT, CDR2 FQNNGV. The CDR3 loop is CASSLGSDSGNTIYF. CDR3 nucleotide sequence: TGTGCCAGCAGCCTAGGGAGTGACTCTGGAAACACCATATATTTT.

The rearrangement joins TRBV28 to TRBJ1-1; possibly TRBD1 for D (5 bases). V was shortened by 5 bases and J by 7 bases, with 20 bases between the two germline ends. The germline V gene has CDR1 MDHEN and CDR2 SYDVKM. This CDR3 is 15 amino acids long. This chain's CDR3 is CASSPAGTGTGEAFF. CDR3 nucleotides: TGTGCCAGCAGTCCCGCGGGAACGGGGACTGGTGAAGCTTTCTTT.

The chain combines TRBV7-9 with TRBJ2-1, with TRBD2 identical over 9 bases. This CDR3 spans 16 amino acids. Germline V gene data show CDR1 as SEHNR and CDR2 as FQNEAQ (reference sequence). Unmatched junction bases numbered 10, after V lost 3 bases and J lost 7 bases. This chain's CDR3 is CASSLGGRAAVNEQFF. As DNA, the CDR3 is TGTGCCAGCAGCTTGGGCGGGAGGGCCGCGGTGAATGAGCAGTTCTTC.

The V call is TRBV5-1, the J call TRBJ1-4; 7 positions match TRBD1. This CDR3 spans 14 amino acids. The junction had 9 bases not matched to a gene; V was cut back by 5 bases and J by 8 bases. Germline V CDR1 and CDR2: SGHRS, YFSETQ. The CDR3 nucleotides read TGCGCCAGCAGTCGTCGCGACAGGGACGAAAAACTGTTTTTT. It specifies CASSRRDRDEKLFF.

J is TRBJ2-4 and V is TRBV21-1; the table names TRBD1, a call not compared with the DNA. TRBV21-1 is noted as a pseudogene. The CDR3 runs to 19 residues. In nucleotides, the CDR3 is TGTGCCAGCAGCAGGCCGACGCGCAGGCCGCCTATAGCCAAAAACATTCAGTACTTC. Protein sequence: CASSRPTRRPPIAKNIQYF.

The rearrangement joins TRBV7-9 to TRBJ2-1; 7 bases line up with TRBD1. V shed 4 bases and J 10 bases; nucleotides not matched to a gene: 7. In germline, CDR1 is SEHNR, CDR2 FQNEAQ (reference sequence). This CDR3 contains 13 residues. This CDR3 is CASSSTGVGEQFF. As DNA, the CDR3 is TGTGCCAGCAGCTCTACAGGGGTCGGGGAGCAGTTCTTC.

The chain employs TRBV11-3 and TRBJ2-5; 11 nucleotides align to TRBD2. V shed 8 bases and J 4 bases; nucleotides not matched to a gene: 0. Germline loops: CDR1 SGHNT, CDR2 YENEEA. This CDR3 region has 12 residues. CDR3 coding DNA: TGTGCCAGCGGACTAGCGGGAGAGACCCAGTACTTC. Translated: CASGLAGETQYF.

This clone was observed once. Other DNA sequences of this sample code for an identical CDR3. The chain links TRBV10-1 to TRBJ1-5; D not resolved. Trimming took off 0 bases at V and 5 bases at J, with 5 bases between the two ends. Germline loops: CDR1 WNHNN, CDR2 SYGVQD (reference sequence). The CDR3 spans 13 residues. The CDR3 bases are TGCGCCAGCAGTGAGTCCCGGGATCAGCCCCAGCATTTT. Its translation is CASSESRDQPQHF.

The V call is TRBV5-4, the J call TRBJ2-1; D is unclear. V was clipped by 5 bases and J by 7 bases, with 13 bases between them. There are 13 residues in the CDR3. The germline V gene encodes CDR1 SGHNT and CDR2 YYREEE (reference sequence). CDR3 region: CASRPSLENEQFF. Written as DNA, the CDR3 is TGTGCCAGCAGACCCTCCCTTGAGAATGAGCAGTTCTTC.